This T cell receptor beta chain was captured in a study of cytomegalovirus exposure and HLA in healthy donors. V was clipped by 5 bases and J by 3 bases, with 16 bases between them. CDR1 is LGHNA, CDR2 YNFKEQ, per germline. The CDR3 contains 15 residues. Primers for the PCR totalled 60 Vbeta and 13 Jbeta. Sequencing was performed with immunoSEQ multiplex PCR; in TCRdb, only in-frame clones are kept and a portion is missing. The data show around 170,000 clones, with approximately 84% seen just once and over 3.5% held by the top ten. A remark on this clone: No antigen is known for it.

Overall study findings and caveats: An analysis done earlier found most TCR beta V segments productive about 90% or about 30% of the time.

Sequencing was done on a sample of PBMCs. The clonotype was recovered from a man between 45 and 60 years old in good health and CMV-seronegative. V is TRBV4-2 and J is TRBJ1-1; unclear D gene. This chain's CDR3 is CASSDRPRGDTEAFF. CDR3 DNA sequence: TGTGCCAGCAGCGACCGCCCACGCGGGGACACTGAAGCTTTCTTT.